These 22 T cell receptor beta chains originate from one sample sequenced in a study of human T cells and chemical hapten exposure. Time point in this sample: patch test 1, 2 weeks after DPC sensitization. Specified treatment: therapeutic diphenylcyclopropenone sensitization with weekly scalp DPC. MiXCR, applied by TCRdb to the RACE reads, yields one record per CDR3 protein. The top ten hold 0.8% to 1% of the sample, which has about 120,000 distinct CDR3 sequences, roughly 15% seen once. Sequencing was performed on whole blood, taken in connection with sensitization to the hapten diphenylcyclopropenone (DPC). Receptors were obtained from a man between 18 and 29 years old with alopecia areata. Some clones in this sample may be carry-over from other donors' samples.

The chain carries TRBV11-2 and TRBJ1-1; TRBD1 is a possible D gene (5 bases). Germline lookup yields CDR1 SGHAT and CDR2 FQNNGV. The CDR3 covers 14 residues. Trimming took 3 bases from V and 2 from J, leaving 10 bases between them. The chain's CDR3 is CASSLSGFNTEAFF. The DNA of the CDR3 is TGTGCCAGCAGCTTGTCAGGGTTCAACACTGAAGCTTTCTTT.

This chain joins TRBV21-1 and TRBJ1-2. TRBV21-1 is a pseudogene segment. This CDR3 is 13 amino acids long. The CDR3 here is CASSIPGDYGYTF. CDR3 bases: TGTGCCAGCAGCATTCCAGGAGACTATGGCTACACCTTC.

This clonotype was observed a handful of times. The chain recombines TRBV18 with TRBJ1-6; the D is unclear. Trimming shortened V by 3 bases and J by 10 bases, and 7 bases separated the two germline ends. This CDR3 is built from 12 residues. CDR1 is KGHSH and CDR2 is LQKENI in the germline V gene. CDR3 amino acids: CASSPSGSPLHF. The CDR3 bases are TGTGCCAGCTCACCCTCCGGGTCACCCCTCCACTTT.

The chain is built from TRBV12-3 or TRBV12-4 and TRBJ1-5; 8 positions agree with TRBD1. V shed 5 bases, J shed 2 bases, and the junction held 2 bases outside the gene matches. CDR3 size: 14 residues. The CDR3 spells CASSGQGRNQPQHF. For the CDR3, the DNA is TGTGCCAGCAGTGGACAGGGCCGCAATCAGCCCCAGCATTTT.

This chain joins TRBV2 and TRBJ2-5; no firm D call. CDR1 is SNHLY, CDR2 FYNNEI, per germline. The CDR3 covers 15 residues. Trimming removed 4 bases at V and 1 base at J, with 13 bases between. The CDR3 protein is CASSGWTELQETQYF. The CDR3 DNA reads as TGTGCCAGCAGTGGGTGGACGGAACTCCAAGAGACCCAGTACTTC.

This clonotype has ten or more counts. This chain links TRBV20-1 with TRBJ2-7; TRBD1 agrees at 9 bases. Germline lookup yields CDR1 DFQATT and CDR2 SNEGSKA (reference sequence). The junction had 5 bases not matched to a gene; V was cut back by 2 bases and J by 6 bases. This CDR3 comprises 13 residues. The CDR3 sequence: CSARTGGAIEQYV. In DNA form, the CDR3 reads TGCAGTGCTAGAACAGGGGGCGCGATCGAGCAGTACGTC.

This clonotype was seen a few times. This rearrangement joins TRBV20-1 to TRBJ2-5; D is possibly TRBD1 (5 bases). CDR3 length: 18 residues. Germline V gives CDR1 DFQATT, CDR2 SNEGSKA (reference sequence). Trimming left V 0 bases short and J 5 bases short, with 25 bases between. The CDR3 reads CSARDNSILVDTWETQYF. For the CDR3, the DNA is TGCAGTGCTAGAGATAATTCAATCCTAGTGGACACCTGGGAGACCCAGTACTTC.

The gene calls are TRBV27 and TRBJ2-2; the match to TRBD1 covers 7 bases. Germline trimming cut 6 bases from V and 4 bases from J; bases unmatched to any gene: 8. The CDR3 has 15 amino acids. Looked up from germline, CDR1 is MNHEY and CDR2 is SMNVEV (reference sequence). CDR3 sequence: CASSRQGWGTGELFF. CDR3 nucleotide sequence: TGTGCCAGCAGCCGACAGGGTTGGGGCACCGGGGAGCTGTTTTTT.

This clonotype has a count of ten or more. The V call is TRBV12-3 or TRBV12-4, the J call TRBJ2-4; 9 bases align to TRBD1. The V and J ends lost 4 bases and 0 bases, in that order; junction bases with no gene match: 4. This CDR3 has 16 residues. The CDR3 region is CASSSGTGKAKNIQYF. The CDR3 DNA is TGTGCCAGCAGTTCCGGGACAGGGAAAGCCAAAAACATTCAGTACTTC.

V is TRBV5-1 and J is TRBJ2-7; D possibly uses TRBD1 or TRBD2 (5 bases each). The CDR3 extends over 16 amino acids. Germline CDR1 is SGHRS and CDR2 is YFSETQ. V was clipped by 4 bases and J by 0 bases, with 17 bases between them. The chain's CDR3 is CASSKGTALLSYEQYF. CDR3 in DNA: TGCGCCAGCAGCAAAGGGACCGCACTTCTCTCCTACGAGCAGTACTTC.

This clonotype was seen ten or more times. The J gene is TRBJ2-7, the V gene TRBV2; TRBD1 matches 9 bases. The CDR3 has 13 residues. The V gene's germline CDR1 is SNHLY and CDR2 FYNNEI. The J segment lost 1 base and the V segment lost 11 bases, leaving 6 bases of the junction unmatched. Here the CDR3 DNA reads TGTGCCGGACGGACAGGGGCATCCTACGAGCAGTACTTC. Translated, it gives CAGRTGASYEQYF. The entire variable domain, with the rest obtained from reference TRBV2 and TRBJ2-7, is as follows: EPEVTQTPSHQVTQMGQEVILRCVPISNHLYFYWYRQILGQKVEFLVSFYNNEISEKSEIFDDQFSVERPDGSNFTLKIRSTKLEDSAMYFCAGRTGASYEQYFGPGTRLTVT.

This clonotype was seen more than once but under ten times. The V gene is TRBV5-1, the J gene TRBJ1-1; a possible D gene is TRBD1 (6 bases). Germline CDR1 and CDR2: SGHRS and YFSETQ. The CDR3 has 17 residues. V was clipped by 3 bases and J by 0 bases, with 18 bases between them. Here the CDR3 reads CASSSGQRRSMNTEAFF. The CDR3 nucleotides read TGCGCCAGCAGCTCCGGACAGCGCCGATCCATGAACACTGAAGCTTTCTTT.

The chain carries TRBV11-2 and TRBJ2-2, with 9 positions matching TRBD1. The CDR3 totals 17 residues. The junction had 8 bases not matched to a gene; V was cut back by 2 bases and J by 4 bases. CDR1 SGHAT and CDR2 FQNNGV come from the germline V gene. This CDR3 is CASSLKPGQGLTGELFF. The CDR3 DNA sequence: TGTGCCAGCAGCTTAAAACCGGGACAGGGCCTCACCGGGGAGCTGTTTTTT.

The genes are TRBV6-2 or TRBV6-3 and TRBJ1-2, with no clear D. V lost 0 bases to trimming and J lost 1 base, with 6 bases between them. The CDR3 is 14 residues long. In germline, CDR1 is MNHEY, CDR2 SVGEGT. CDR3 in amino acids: CASSYSTLNYGYTF. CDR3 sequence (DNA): TGTGCCAGCAGTTACTCGACACTTAACTATGGCTACACCTTC.

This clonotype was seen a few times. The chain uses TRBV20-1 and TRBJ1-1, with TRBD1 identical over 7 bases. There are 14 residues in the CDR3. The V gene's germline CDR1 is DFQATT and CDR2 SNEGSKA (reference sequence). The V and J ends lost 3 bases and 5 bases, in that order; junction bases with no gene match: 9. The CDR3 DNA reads TGCAGTGCTAGTGCAGGGGGAGTTGGGACTGAAGCTTTCTTT. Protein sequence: CSASAGGVGTEAFF.

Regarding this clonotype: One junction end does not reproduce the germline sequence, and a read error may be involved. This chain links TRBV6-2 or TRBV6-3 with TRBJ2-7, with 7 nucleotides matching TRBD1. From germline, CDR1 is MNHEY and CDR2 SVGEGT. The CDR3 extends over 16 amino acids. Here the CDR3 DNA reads TGTGCCAGCAGCAACAACAGACAGGGATCTTTCTACGGGCAGTACTTC. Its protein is CASSNNRQGSFYGQYF.

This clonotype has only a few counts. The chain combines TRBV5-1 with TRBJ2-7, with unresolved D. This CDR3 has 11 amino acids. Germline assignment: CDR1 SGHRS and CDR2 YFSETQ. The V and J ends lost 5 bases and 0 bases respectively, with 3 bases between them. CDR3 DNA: TGCGCCAGCAGGAACTCCTACGAGCAGTACTTC. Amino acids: CASRNSYEQYF.

CDR3: CASSQGLYGYTF. The CDR3 DNA reads TGTGCCAGCAGCCAAGGCCTCTATGGCTACACCTTC. This sequence joins TRBV3-1 and TRBJ1-2; D unclear. The germline V and J ends were trimmed by 1 base and 4 bases, with 4 bases remaining between them. Per germline, CDR1 LGHDT and CDR2 YNNKEL (reference sequence). CDR3 length: 12 amino acids.

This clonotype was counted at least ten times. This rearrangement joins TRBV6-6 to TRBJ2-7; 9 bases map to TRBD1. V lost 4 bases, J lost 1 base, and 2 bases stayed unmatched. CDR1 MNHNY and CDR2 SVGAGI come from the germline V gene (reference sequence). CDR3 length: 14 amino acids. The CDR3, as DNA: TGTGCCAGCAGTTTGACAGGGGGGTCCTACGAGCAGTACGTC. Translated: CASSLTGGSYEQYV.

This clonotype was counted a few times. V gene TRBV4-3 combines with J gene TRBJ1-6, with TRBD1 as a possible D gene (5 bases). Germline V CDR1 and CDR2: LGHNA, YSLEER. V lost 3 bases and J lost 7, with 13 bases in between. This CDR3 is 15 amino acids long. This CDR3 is CASSQTGTGNSPLHF. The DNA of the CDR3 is TGCGCCAGCAGCCAGACCGGGACTGGAAATTCACCCCTCCACTTT.

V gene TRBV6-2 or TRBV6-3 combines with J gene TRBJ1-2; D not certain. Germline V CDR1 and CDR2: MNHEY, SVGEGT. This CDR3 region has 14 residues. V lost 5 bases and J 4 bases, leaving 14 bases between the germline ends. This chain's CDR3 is CASSIPDGSYGYTF. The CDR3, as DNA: TGTGCCAGCAGTATCCCCGACGGGAGCTATGGCTACACCTTC.

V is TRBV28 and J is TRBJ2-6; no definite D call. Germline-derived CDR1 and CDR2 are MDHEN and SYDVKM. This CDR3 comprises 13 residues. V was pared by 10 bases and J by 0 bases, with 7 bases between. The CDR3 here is CATTSSGANVLTF. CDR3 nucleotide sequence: TGTGCCACAACCTCCTCTGGGGCCAACGTCCTGACTTTC.